These 26 T cell receptor beta chains share one sample of origin, sequenced in a study of synovial regulatory T cells in juvenile arthritis (dated by TCRdb to between 2014 and 2017). No antigen has been identified for these receptors. What the research found in general, with its limitations: TCR diversity was lower in blood iaTreg cells than in other blood Treg cells, which is consistent with antigen-driven expansion.

The library relied on the immunoSEQ multiplex PCR assay. The immuneACCESS repertoire file appears here via TCRdb, limited to in-frame rearrangements. These files lack a portion of the clones; in checked studies, under half of the deficit traces to unresolved V genes, and the cause of the others is not known. This sample's listing comprises about 9,900 clones. The top ten hold 1.5% to 2% of the sample. Sequencing used Treg cells from blood. Per the publication, the cell subset or site label means: HLA-DR+ inflammation-associated blood Treg cells. The receptors were sampled from a donor between 2 and 29 years old with juvenile idiopathic arthritis.

The chain is built from TRBV6-5 and TRBJ1-1; TCRdb lists TRBD1, though no DNA is available to test this call. The CDR3 contains 13 residues. Nucleotide data are not available. Germline loops: CDR1 MNHEY, CDR2 SVGAGI. Here the CDR3 reads CASSGQPNTEAFF.

This chain links TRBV5-1 with TRBJ2-5; TCRdb returns TRBD2, unconfirmable since there is no DNA. The CDR3 sequence is 14 residues long. No DNA sequence was recorded. Per the germline V gene, CDR1 is SGHRS and CDR2 is YFSETQ. CDR3 loop: CASSLGSAQETQYF.

The J gene is TRBJ2-5, the V gene TRBV29-1. Germline CDR1 is SQVTM and CDR2 is ANQGSEA. The CDR3 sequence is 13 residues long. No coding sequence is recorded. CDR3 sequence: CSVAVRRGETQYF.

This chain links TRBV5-4 with TRBJ2-1; with no DNA, the TCRdb D assignment of TRBD1 cannot be verified. The germline gives CDR1 SGHNT, CDR2 YYREEE (reference sequence). CDR3 length: 17 residues. DNA was not recorded. CDR3 sequence reads: CASSPTGGGVGYNEQFF.

The chain employs TRBV15 and TRBJ2-5; the D call of TRBD2 rests on TCRdb alone, since no DNA is present to check it. The germline CDR1 and CDR2 sequences are LNHNV and YYDKDF (reference sequence). The CDR3 length is 18 residues. No DNA appears here. CDR3: CATSSGGETHSVQETQYF.

This chain uses TRBV5-5 with TRBJ2-7; TCRdb's assignment of TRBD2 cannot be checked, as there is no DNA. The CDR3 is 13 amino acids. No DNA is listed. CDR1 and CDR2 from the germline V gene are SGHKS and YYEKEE (reference sequence). The CDR3 region is CASSFGRGYEQYF. Full variable domain (rest looked up from reference TRBV5-5 and TRBJ2-7): DAGVTQSPTHLIKTRGQQVTLRCSPISGHKSVSWYQQVLGQGPQFIFQYYEKEERGRGNFPDRFSARQFPNYSSELNVNALLLGDSALYLCASSFGRGYEQYFGPGTRLTVT.

The CDR3 loop is CASSLDGTGTGNTIYF. V usage is TRBV5-1 and J usage is TRBJ1-3; the D call of TRBD1 rests on TCRdb alone, since no DNA is present to check it. This CDR3 spans 16 amino acids. No DNA sequence was recorded. Looked up from germline, CDR1 is SGHRS and CDR2 is YFSETQ. The full variable domain, in which reference TRBV5-1 and TRBJ1-3 provide the parts outside the CDR3, is KAGVTQTPRYLIKTRGQQVTLSCSPISGHRSVSWYQQTPGQGLQFLFEYFSETQRNKGNFPGRFSGRQFSNSRSEMNVSTLELGDSALYLCASSLDGTGTGNTIYFGEGSWLTVV.

The chain employs TRBV4-1 and TRBJ2-5. Germline lookup yields CDR1 MGHRA and CDR2 YSYEKL. The CDR3 extends over 14 amino acids. DNA is not on record. This CDR3 is CASSPTGQPETQYF.

The chain couples TRBV5-6 to TRBJ2-7; the TCRdb call, TRBD2, lacks DNA for checking. The germline V gene encodes CDR1 SGHDT and CDR2 YYEEEE. The CDR3 loop spans 16 amino acids. This entry has no DNA. The CDR3 loop reads CASSLIGAGGPYEQYF.

The chain joins TRBV13 to TRBJ2-2; TCRdb's D gene call, TRBD2, goes unchecked for lack of DNA. Germline lookup yields CDR1 PRHDT and CDR2 FYEKMQ (reference sequence). This CDR3 region has 15 residues. DNA is not on record. The CDR3 loop is CASSLRTGGTGELFF.

V and J are TRBV19 and TRBJ2-7; no DNA is available, so the TRBD1 call from TCRdb remains unchecked. The CDR3 has 15 amino acids. The protein alone is recorded here. Germline-derived CDR1 and CDR2 are LNHDA and SQIVND (reference sequence). This CDR3 is CASSIDTVTPYEQYF.

CDR3 in amino acids: CAISESTPLAGSRGEQFF. The genes are TRBV10-3 and TRBJ2-1; TCRdb outputs TRBD2, but without DNA this stays unchecked. The CDR3 has 18 residues. This entry has no DNA. Germline CDR1 reads ENHRY; CDR2 reads SYGVKD.

The V gene is TRBV7-8, the J gene TRBJ1-1. The CDR3 runs 13 residues. There is no recorded DNA. Germline V gene lookup returns CDR1 SGHVS and CDR2 FQNEAQ. The CDR3 sequence: CASSHRGLNEAFF.

Measured by frequency, this clone is medium-sized. This CDR3 reads CASRYDRGTNTEAFF. The chain recombines TRBV6-6 with TRBJ1-1; the TRBD1 assignment by TCRdb is unverifiable without DNA. The CDR3 runs to 15 residues. No DNA has been recorded. The germline V gene has CDR1 MNHNY and CDR2 SVGAGI (reference sequence).

The chain joins TRBV2 to TRBJ1-3; TCRdb returns TRBD1, unconfirmable since there is no DNA. The CDR3 length is 14 residues. The protein alone is recorded here. Germline V gene sequence: CDR1 SNHLY, CDR2 FYNNEI. The CDR3 sequence: CASTRDRAGNTIYF.

The CDR3 protein is CASTLVKNTGELFF. V and J are TRBV11-2 and TRBJ2-2. The CDR3 sequence is 14 residues long. The DNA is unrecorded. The germline gives CDR1 SGHAT, CDR2 FQNNGV.

Of note for this clone: Likely a read error: the CDR3 ends without its conserved phenylalanine or tryptophan. The rearrangement links TRBV25-1 to TRBJ2-3; TCRdb indicates TRBD1, and absent DNA this call remains unverified. The CDR3 consists of 14 residues. No DNA sequence is on record. The germline V gene encodes CDR1 MGHDK and CDR2 SYGVNS. CDR3 residues: CASRRTGATDTQYL.

This chain uses TRBV5-1 with TRBJ1-1. This CDR3 contains 13 residues. Nucleotide data are not available. The germline V gene has CDR1 SGHRS and CDR2 YFSETQ. The CDR3 sequence is CASSLELTTEAFF.

CDR3 protein: CASSLVGGQETQYF. The chain employs TRBV5-1 and TRBJ2-5; with no DNA, the TCRdb D assignment of TRBD2 cannot be verified. The CDR3 contains 14 residues. No DNA is listed. Germline V gene sequence: CDR1 SGHRS, CDR2 YFSETQ.

The CDR3: CASSQERLETQYF. The chain combines TRBV4-2 with TRBJ2-5. From germline, CDR1 is LGHNA and CDR2 YNFKEQ. This CDR3 region has 13 residues. This entry has no DNA.

The chain combines TRBV4-1 with TRBJ1-4; lacking DNA, the TRBD1 call made by TCRdb goes unchecked. The germline gives CDR1 MGHRA, CDR2 YSYEKL. The CDR3 runs 15 residues. DNA is not on record. The CDR3 region is CASSQEEDRGEKLFF.

The chain is built from TRBV28 and TRBJ2-7; without DNA, the TCRdb call of TRBD1 cannot be checked. The CDR3 covers 18 residues. Only the protein sequence is given. CDR1 is MDHEN, CDR2 SYDVKM, per germline. CDR3 region: CASSSPQKHRAFSYEQYF.

The chain links TRBV7-9 to TRBJ1-2. The CDR3 consists of 12 residues. Nucleotide data are not available. The V gene's germline CDR1 is SEHNR and CDR2 FQNEAQ (reference sequence). The CDR3 reads CASSHDLYGYTF.

J is TRBJ2-3 and V is TRBV4-3; TCRdb lists TRBD2, though no DNA is available to test this call. This CDR3 comprises 16 residues. No DNA is given. Germline CDR1 and CDR2: LGHNA and YSLEER. The CDR3 protein is CASSQDRLTPTDTQYF.

The rearrangement joins TRBV6-1 to TRBJ2-2; TCRdb's D call of TRBD1 is untestable without DNA. Germline loops: CDR1 MNHNS, CDR2 SASEGT. The CDR3 extends over 15 amino acids. No nucleotide data were recorded. This chain's CDR3 is CASIRDRGFPGELFF.

This rearrangement joins TRBV4-3 to TRBJ1-1; TCRdb's D gene call, TRBD1, goes unchecked for lack of DNA. This CDR3 comprises 20 residues. No coding sequence is recorded. Germline V gives CDR1 LGHNA, CDR2 YSLEER. The CDR3 sequence: CASSLLISTPGQGVNTEAFF.